The text below deals with one T cell receptor beta chain. Its cognate antigen has yet to be identified. No base quality values were provided; no much bigger clone lies one nucleotide off. Collaborating institutions collected whole blood in K2EDTA tubes following their own protocols. For TCRbeta analysis, collaborator samples were shipped as frozen whole blood, as isolated PBMCs, or as DNA extracted from either sample type. This entry belongs to a study of blood T cell repertoires in COVID-19 (TCRdb year 2020). Turning to the overall study: The collaborator samples originated in the United States, Italy and Spain and spanned the acute and convalescent phases of COVID-19. The samples were drawn from two sources: the first 160 participants of the ongoing ImmuneRACE study, and approximately 1,300 subjects contributed by 6 global collaborators. Nearly every sample came with metadata listing a de-identified subject ID, COVID-19 status, age in years and sex. Subjects who had been exposed to COVID-19, were actively infected with it, or had recovered from it provided the deeply sampled blood TCRbeta repertoires that made up the dataset. A freely available public database, intended as a resource for researchers studying the immune response to SARS-CoV-2, is where the repertoires were released. Where available, HLA class I and class II types were taken from metadata supplied by the sample provider and were not determined by assay-based typing. The prospective study material was composed of cDNA or gDNA derived from T cells, B-cell-depleted T cells, or PBMCs.

Overall study outcomes, separate from this receptor: Clinical and demographic metadata were provided uncurated, with the amount varying by source and participant.

The immunoSEQ Assay, a bias-controlled multiplex PCR, was used to amplify TCRbeta CDR3 regions from genomic DNA. From the authors' description of their analysis: Within the assay, amplification of reference gene primers was used to estimate how many nucleated cells each sample contained. To quantify the absolute abundance of each unique TCRbeta CDR3 rearrangement, sequence reads were collapsed and filtered. For each sample, productive Simpson clonality was calculated by taking the square root of Simpson's diversity index across productive rearrangements. TCRdb holds this immuneACCESS table with in-frame rearrangements only. Some clones are missing; in checked studies, unresolved V genes explain under half, and the rest has no known cause. D and trimming were read from the DNA, whereas the V and J calls and clone size are those reported in that table. Recorded for this sample are approximately 18,000 clones; over 75% of them occurred a single time. The top ten clonotypes cover about 16% of the sample.

The CDR3 contains 13 residues, cysteine and phenylalanine counted. Only the CDR3 DNA stays, 39 bases, in frame from base 1. Relative to germline, V is missing 8 bases and J is missing 4 bases, with 5 bases of the junction outside any gene match. CDR1 and CDR2 are drawn from the germline V gene: KGHSH, LQKENI. Sequencing was carried out using peripheral blood. The TCR was taken from a human donor with active COVID-19. The donor label of this sample is uncertain. Recombination connected TRBV18 to TRBJ2-5; TRBD1 aligns with 9 central bases. The CDR3 loop reads CASTQGAGETQYF. The sequenced DNA is TGTGCCAGCACACAGGGGGCTGGAGAGACCCAGTACTTC.